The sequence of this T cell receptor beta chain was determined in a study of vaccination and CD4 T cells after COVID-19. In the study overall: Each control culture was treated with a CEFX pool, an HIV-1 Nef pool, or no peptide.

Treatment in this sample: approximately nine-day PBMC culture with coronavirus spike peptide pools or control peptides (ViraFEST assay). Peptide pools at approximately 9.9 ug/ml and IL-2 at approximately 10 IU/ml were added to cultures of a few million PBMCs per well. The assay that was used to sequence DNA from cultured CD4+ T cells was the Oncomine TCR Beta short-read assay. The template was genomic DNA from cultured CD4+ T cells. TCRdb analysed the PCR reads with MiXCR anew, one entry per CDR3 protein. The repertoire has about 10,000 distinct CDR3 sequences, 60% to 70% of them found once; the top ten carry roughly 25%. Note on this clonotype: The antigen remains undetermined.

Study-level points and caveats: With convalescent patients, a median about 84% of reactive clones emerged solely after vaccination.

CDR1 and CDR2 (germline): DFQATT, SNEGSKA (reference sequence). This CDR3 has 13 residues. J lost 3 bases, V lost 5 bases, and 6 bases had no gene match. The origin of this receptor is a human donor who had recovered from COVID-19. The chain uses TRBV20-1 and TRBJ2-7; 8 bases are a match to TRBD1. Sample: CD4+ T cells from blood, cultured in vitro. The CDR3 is CSAWTGRVYEQYF. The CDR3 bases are TGCAGTGCTTGGACAGGGCGGGTCTACGAGCAGTACTTC.